This T cell receptor (beta chain) was sequenced in a study of T-cell memory formation after mild COVID-19. Points from the study as a whole: The study found contracting CD4+ clones mainly in CM and EM and contracting CD8+ clones in EMRA. Unconfirmed was the SARS-CoV-2 specificity of second-wave clones that peaked on day 37. Pre-infection memory harbored some responding clones, suggesting cross-reactive memory joined.

TCRdb used MiXCR to reprocess the 5' RACE reads, holding one entry per CDR3 protein. The sample holds around 150,000 distinct CDR3 sequences; roughly 15% are singletons and the top ten take approximately 14%. Trimming at V came to 0 bases and at J to 7 bases, leaving 22 bases not matched to a gene. Per the germline V gene, CDR1 is SNHLY and CDR2 is FYNNEI. This CDR3 region has 21 residues. With respect to this clonotype: The antigen remains unidentified.

The V and J genes are TRBV2 and TRBJ2-1, with 9 bases fitting TRBD1. The receptor's source is an adult woman who had mild COVID-19 (a few samples of this study predate the infection). Cell type and time point are not known. The material sequenced was PBMCs or a T cell subset sorted from them (not recorded which). The CDR3 bases are TGTGCCAGCAGTGAAGCGCTTCATCTCGGATGGCGGGACAGGGATCCGAATGAGCAGTTCTTC. Its translation is CASSEALHLGWRDRDPNEQFF.